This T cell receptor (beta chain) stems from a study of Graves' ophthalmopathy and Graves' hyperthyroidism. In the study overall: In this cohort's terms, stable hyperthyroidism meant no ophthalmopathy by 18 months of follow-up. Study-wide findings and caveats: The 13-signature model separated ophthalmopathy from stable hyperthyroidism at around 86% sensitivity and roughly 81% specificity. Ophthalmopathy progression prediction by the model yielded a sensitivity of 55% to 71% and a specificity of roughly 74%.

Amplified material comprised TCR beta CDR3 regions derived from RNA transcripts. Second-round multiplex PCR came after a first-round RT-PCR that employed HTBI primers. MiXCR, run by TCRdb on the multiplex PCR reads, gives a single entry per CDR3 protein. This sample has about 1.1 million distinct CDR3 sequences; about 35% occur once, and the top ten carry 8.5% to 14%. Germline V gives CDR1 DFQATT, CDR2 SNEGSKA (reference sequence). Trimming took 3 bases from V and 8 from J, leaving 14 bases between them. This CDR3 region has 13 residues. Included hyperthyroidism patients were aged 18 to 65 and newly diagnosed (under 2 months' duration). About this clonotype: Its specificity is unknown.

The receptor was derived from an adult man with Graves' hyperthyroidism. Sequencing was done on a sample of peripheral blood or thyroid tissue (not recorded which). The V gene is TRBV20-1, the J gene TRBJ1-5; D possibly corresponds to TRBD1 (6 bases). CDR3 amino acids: CSARKTGREPQHF. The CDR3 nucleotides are TGCAGTGCTAGGAAGACAGGAAGAGAGCCCCAGCATTTT.